This T cell receptor (beta chain) is drawn from a study of radiation and T cells in renal cell carcinoma. CDR3 length: 14 residues. Germline V lookup: CDR1 SGHDT, CDR2 YYEEEE. V was clipped by 2 bases and J by 4 bases, with 12 bases between them. Described time point: baseline pretreatment blood. Noted treatment: 15 Gy SBRT to primary tumor, nephrectomy 4 weeks later. After SBRT, blood was collected at 2 and 4 weeks, plus baseline. Profiled with immunoSEQ multiplex PCR; TCRdb holds only in-frame clones, not every one. The sample contains 87,000 or so clones, 75% to 90% of which appear only once. The V gene is TRBV5-6, the J gene TRBJ1-2, with D possibly TRBD1 on 5 matching bases. Material: blood, obtained from a patient whose treatment included radiotherapy and nephrectomy. The receptor's source is a man aged 50 to 59 with renal cell carcinoma. CDR3 nucleotides: TGTGCCAGCAGCTTCGGGGGGACGGTCTATGGCTACACCTTC. Translated: CASSFGGTVYGYTF.